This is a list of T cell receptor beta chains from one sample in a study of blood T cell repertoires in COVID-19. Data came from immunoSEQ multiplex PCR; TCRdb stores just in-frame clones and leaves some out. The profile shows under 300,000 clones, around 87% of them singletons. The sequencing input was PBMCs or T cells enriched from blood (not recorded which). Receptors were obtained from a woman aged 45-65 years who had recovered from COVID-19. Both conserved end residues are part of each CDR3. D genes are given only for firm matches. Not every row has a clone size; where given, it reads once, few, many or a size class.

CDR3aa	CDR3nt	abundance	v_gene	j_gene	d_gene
CASSVGRGNTIYF	TGTGCCAGTAGTGTCGGACGAGGGAACACCATATATTTT	few	TRBV19	TRBJ1-3	NA
CAISEAGDEQFF	TGTGCCATCAGTGAGGCGGGGGATGAGCAGTTCTTC	few	TRBV10-3	TRBJ2-1	TRBD2
CASSVTGTYEQYF	TGTGCCAGTAGTGTGACAGGGACCTACGAGCAGTACTTC	few	TRBV19	TRBJ2-7	TRBD1
CASSSDRGNTEAFF	TGTGCCAGCAGCTCAGACAGGGGCAACACTGAAGCTTTCTTT	NA	TRBV7-9	TRBJ1-1	TRBD1
CASSHLESAEQYF	TGCGCCAGCAGTCACCTCGAGAGTGCCGAGCAGTACTTC	NA	TRBV23-1	TRBJ2-7	NA
CASSVDSYYNEQFF	TGTGCCAGCAGCGTAGACTCCTACTACAATGAGCAGTTCTTC	NA	TRBV9	TRBJ2-1	NA
CASSLMGLGGAGTGELFF	TGTGCCAGCAGCTTAATGGGCCTAGGGGGGGCAGGCACCGGGGAGCTGTTTTTT	NA	TRBV7-2	TRBJ2-2	NA
CAWSEGQTTYNEQFF	TGTGCCTGGAGTGAGGGACAGACGACCTACAATGAGCAGTTCTTC	NA	TRBV30	TRBJ2-1	TRBD1
CASSPTLAGGSVEQYF	TGCGCCAGCAGCCCCACCCTAGCGGGAGGGTCTGTTGAGCAGTACTTC	NA	TRBV5-1	TRBJ2-7	TRBD2
CASSLGGQGFYGYTF	TGTGCCAGCAGCTTGGGGGGGCAGGGGTTCTATGGCTACACCTTC	NA	TRBV5-4	TRBJ1-2	NA
CASSPTGSYGYTF	TGTGCCAGCTCACCAACAGGGTCCTATGGCTACACCTTC	NA	TRBV18	TRBJ1-2	NA
CASNLDNSNYGYTF	TGTGCCAGTAACCTGGACAATTCAAACTATGGCTACACCTTC	NA	TRBV19	TRBJ1-2	NA
CASSTEGTNYGYTF	TGTGCCAGCAGCACTGAGGGTACTAACTATGGCTACACCTTC	once	TRBV21-1	TRBJ1-2	NA
CASKGGESDEQFF	TGTGCCAGCAAGGGAGGGGAAAGCGATGAGCAGTTCTTC	NA	TRBV7-2	TRBJ2-1	TRBD2
CASSFIGVRSTDTQYF	TGTGCCAGCTCATTTATAGGGGTCCGTAGCACAGATACGCAGTATTTT	NA	TRBV18	TRBJ2-3	NA
CSASSGNTGELFF	TGCAGTGCTAGTTCCGGGAACACCGGGGAGCTGTTTTTT	NA	TRBV20-1	TRBJ2-2	NA
CASTTGERGTQYF	TGTGCCAGCACCACCGGGGAGCGGGGGACCCAGTACTTC	NA	TRBV3-1/TRBV3-2	TRBJ2-5	TRBD2
CASSSDANYGYTF	TGTGCCAGCAGCTCAGATGCTAACTATGGCTACACCTTC	NA	TRBV5-4	TRBJ1-2	NA
CASSFLGSSGNTIYF	TGTGCCAGCAGTTTTTTGGGGAGCTCTGGAAACACCATATATTTT	NA	TRBV28	TRBJ1-3	NA
CATRGREGRYEQYF	TGTGCCACCAGGGGGCGGGAGGGCCGCTACGAGCAGTACTTC	NA	TRBV28	TRBJ2-7	NA
CSVEKPTGLHYGYTF	TGCAGCGTTGAAAAACCGACAGGCTTACACTATGGCTACACCTTC	NA	TRBV29-1	TRBJ1-2	NA
CASSEAQGNTEAFF	TGTGCCAGCTCAGAAGCACAGGGTAACACTGAAGCTTTCTTT	once	TRBV18	TRBJ1-1	NA
CASSPNRVSYNSPLHF	TGTGCCAGCAGTCCGAACAGGGTCTCCTATAATTCACCCCTCCACTTT	few	TRBV28	TRBJ1-6	NA
CASSAPTDGGIDKLFF	TGTGCCAGCAGTGCACCTACAGACGGGGGGATTGACAAACTGTTTTTT	NA	TRBV6-2/TRBV6-3	TRBJ1-4	NA
CASSLPIGTEAFF	TGTGCCAGCAGTTTACCGATCGGCACTGAAGCTTTCTTT	NA	TRBV28	TRBJ1-1	NA
CASSRPGLSGEQFF	TGTGCCAGTAGTAGACCGGGACTCAGCGGGGAGCAGTTCTTC	NA	TRBV19	TRBJ2-1	NA
CASSGSARETETQYF	TGTGCCAGCAGCGGCTCCGCGCGGGAGACCGAGACCCAGTACTTC	NA	TRBV9	TRBJ2-5	TRBD2
CASSLRQIYGYTF	TGTGCCAGCAGTTTAAGACAGATCTACGGCTACACCTTC	NA	TRBV28	TRBJ1-2	NA
CASSFASGYEQYF	TGTGCCAGCAGCTTCGCGTCCGGGTACGAGCAGTACTTC	NA	TRBV5-5	TRBJ2-7	NA
CASSESKGTDFTGELFF	TGCGCCAGCAGTGAGTCTAAGGGGACAGATTTTACCGGGGAGCTGTTTTTT	NA	TRBV10-1	TRBJ2-2	TRBD1
CASRGGKGVTEAFF	TGTGCCAGTAGAGGTGGCAAGGGAGTCACTGAAGCTTTCTTT	NA	TRBV19	TRBJ1-1	NA
CASSRQTSGTYEQYF	TGTGCCAGCAGTCGACAGACTAGCGGGACGTACGAGCAGTACTTC	NA	TRBV27	TRBJ2-7	TRBD2
CASSLMRQGAQNTEAFF	TGCGCCAGCAGCTTGATGAGACAGGGGGCGCAGAACACTGAAGCTTTCTTT	NA	TRBV5-1	TRBJ1-1	TRBD1
CASSYAFEYNEQFF	TGTGCCAGCAGTTACGCGTTTGAGTACAATGAGCAGTTCTTC	many	TRBV6-2/TRBV6-3	TRBJ2-1	NA
CASSVDIAGAINEQFF	TGTGCCAGCAGCGTAGATATAGCGGGAGCGATTAATGAGCAGTTCTTC	few	TRBV9	TRBJ2-1	TRBD2
CASSGLAGVTGELFF	TGTGCCAGTAGTGGCCTAGCGGGAGTCACCGGGGAGCTGTTTTTT	NA	TRBV19	TRBJ2-2	TRBD2
CASSQGGARSQETQYF	TGTGCCAGCAGCCAGGGGGGGGCCAGGAGCCAAGAGACCCAGTACTTC	NA	TRBV6-2/TRBV6-3	TRBJ2-5	NA
CASSQGTTPYNEQFF	TGTGCCAGCAGCCAGGGGACTACCCCATACAATGAGCAGTTCTTC	NA	TRBV7-2	TRBJ2-1	NA
CASSYSAVRGYTF	TGTGCCAGCAGTTACTCTGCGGTGAGGGGCTACACCTTC	NA	TRBV6-2/TRBV6-3	TRBJ1-2	NA
CASSMGLIRQGPNQPQHF	TGTGCCAGTAGTATGGGGTTAATCCGACAGGGCCCAAATCAGCCCCAGCATTTT	NA	TRBV19	TRBJ1-5	TRBD1
CASSSSGYPYGYTF	TGTGCCAGTAGTAGCTCAGGGTATCCCTATGGCTACACCTTC	NA	TRBV19	TRBJ1-2	NA
CASSGSSGNTGELFF	TGTGCCAGCAGCGGATCTAGCGGGAACACCGGGGAGCTGTTTTTT	NA	TRBV9	TRBJ2-2	TRBD2
CASGGTGGSYNSPLHF	TGTGCTAGTGGGGGGACAGGGGGCTCCTATAATTCACCCCTCCACTTT	NA	TRBV12-5	TRBJ1-6	TRBD1
CASRSNTDTQYF	TGTGCCAGCAGATCCAACACAGATACGCAGTATTTT	once	TRBV12-3/TRBV12-4	TRBJ2-3	NA
CASSPSGRGGNEQFF	TGTGCCAGCAGCCCTAGCGGGAGGGGGGGCAATGAGCAGTTCTTC	NA	TRBV5-4	TRBJ2-1	TRBD2
CASSQGQRYQPQHF	TGTGCCAGCAGCCAGGGACAGAGATATCAGCCCCAGCATTTT	NA	TRBV28	TRBJ1-5	TRBD1
CASSSPQDRQQYF	TGTGCCAGCAGTTCGCCACAGGACCGCCAACAGTACTTC	NA	TRBV28	TRBJ2-7	NA
CASSLDGGINYGYTF	TGTGCCAGCAGCTTAGATGGAGGGATTAACTATGGCTACACCTTC	NA	TRBV11-2	TRBJ1-2	NA
CAASGSGDTQYF	TGTGCCGCAAGCGGGAGTGGAGATACGCAGTATTTT	NA	TRBV10-3	TRBJ2-3	TRBD2
CASSFGDRVATEAFF	TGTGCCAGCAGTTTCGGCGACAGGGTGGCCACTGAAGCTTTCTTT	NA	TRBV6-5	TRBJ1-1	TRBD1
CASSGQGSGLFGYTF	TGTGCCAGCAGCGGACAGGGGAGTGGTCTGTTTGGCTACACCTTC	NA	TRBV5-4	TRBJ1-2	TRBD1
CASSLTENYGYTF	TGTGCCAGCAGCTTGACAGAAAACTATGGCTACACCTTC	NA	TRBV7-6	TRBJ1-2	NA
CSVANGNQPQHF	TGCAGCGTAGCGAATGGCAATCAGCCCCAGCATTTT	NA	TRBV29-1	TRBJ1-5	NA
CASDTGTANSPLHF	TGTGCCAGCGACACTGGGACAGCCAATTCACCCCTCCACTTT	NA	TRBV28	TRBJ1-6	TRBD1
CSASGQGQRGKLFF	TGCAGTGCTAGTGGACAGGGTCAAAGGGGAAAACTGTTTTTT	NA	TRBV20-1	TRBJ1-4	TRBD1
CASSQNTEAFF	TGTGCCAGCAGCCAAAACACTGAAGCTTTCTTT	once	TRBV21-1	TRBJ1-1	NA
CASSLVRPSGTNEQFF	TGTGCCAGCAGCTTAGTCCGCCCTAGCGGGACCAATGAGCAGTTCTTC	once	TRBV7-9	TRBJ2-1	TRBD2
CASSFAQGTNEQFF	TGCGCCAGCAGCTTCGCCCAGGGGACGAATGAGCAGTTCTTC	NA	TRBV5-1	TRBJ2-1	NA
CASSFDRAFGYTF	TGTGCCAGCAGCTTTGACAGGGCTTTCGGCTACACCTTC	NA	TRBV12-3/TRBV12-4	TRBJ1-2	TRBD1